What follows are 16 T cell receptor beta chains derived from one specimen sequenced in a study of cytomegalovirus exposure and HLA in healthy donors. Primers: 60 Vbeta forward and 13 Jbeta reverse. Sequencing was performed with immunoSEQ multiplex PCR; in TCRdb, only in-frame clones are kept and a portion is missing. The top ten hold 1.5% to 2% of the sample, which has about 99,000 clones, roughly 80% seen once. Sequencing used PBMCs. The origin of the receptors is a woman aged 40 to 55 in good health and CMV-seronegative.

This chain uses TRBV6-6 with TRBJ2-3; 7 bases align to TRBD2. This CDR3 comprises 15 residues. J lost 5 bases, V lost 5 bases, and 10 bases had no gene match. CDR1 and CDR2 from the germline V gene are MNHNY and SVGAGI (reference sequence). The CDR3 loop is CASSPPGGLRDTQYF. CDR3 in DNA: TGTGCCAGCAGTCCCCCGGGGGGTTTGAGAGATACGCAGTATTTT.

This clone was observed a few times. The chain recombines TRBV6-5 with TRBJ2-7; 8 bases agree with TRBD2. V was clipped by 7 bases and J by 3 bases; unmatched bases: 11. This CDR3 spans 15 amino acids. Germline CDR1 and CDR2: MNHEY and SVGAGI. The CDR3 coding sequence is TGTGCCAGCATTGGAACCAGCGGGAGATACTACGAGCAGTACTTC. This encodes CASIGTSGRYYEQYF.

The chain's CDR3 is CASSFPRGTEQFF. CDR3 DNA sequence: TGTGCCAGCAGCTTTCCCAGGGGTACGGAACAGTTCTTC. The chain links TRBV7-2 to TRBJ2-1; D possibly corresponds to TRBD1 (6 bases). This CDR3 is built from 13 residues. The V end was cut by 3 bases, the J end by 13 bases, with 16 bases between. Looked up from germline, CDR1 is SGHTA and CDR2 is FQGNSA.

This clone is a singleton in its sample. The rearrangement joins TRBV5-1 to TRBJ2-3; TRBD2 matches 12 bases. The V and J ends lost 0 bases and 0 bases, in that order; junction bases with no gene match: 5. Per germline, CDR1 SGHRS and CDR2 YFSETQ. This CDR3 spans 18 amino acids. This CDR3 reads CASSLGLGTSGSTDTQYF. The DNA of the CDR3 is TGCGCCAGCAGCTTGGGCCTCGGGACTAGCGGGAGCACAGATACGCAGTATTTT.

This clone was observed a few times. CDR3 region: CASSFIAGGPVTGELFF. The DNA for the CDR3 is TGTGCCAGCAGCTTCATAGCGGGAGGGCCGGTCACCGGGGAGCTGTTTTTT. J is TRBJ2-2 and V is TRBV7-9; 11 nucleotides agree with TRBD2. The CDR3 has 17 residues. Germline CDR1 SEHNR, CDR2 FQNEAQ (reference sequence). V lost 3 bases to trimming and J lost 4 bases; unmatched junction nucleotides: 7.

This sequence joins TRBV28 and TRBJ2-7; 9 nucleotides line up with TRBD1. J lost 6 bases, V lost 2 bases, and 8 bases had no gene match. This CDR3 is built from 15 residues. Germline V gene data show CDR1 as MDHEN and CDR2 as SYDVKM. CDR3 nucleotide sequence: TGTGCCAGCAGTTTAAGACAGGGGGGAAAGCTCGAGCAGTACTTC. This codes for CASSLRQGGKLEQYF.

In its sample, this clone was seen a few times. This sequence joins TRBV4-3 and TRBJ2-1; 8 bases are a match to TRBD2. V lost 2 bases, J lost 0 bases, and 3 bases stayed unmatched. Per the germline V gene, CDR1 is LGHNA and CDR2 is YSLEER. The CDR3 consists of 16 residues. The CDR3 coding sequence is TGCGCCAGCAGCCAAACTAGCGGAGGCTCCTACAATGAGCAGTTCTTC. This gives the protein CASSQTSGGSYNEQFF.

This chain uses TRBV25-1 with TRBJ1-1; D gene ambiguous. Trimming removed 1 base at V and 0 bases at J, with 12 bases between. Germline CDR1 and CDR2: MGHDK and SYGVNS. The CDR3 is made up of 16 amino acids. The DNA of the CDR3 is TGTGCCAGCAGTGAATTGGAAGACACCCTGAACACTGAAGCTTTCTTT. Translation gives CASSELEDTLNTEAFF. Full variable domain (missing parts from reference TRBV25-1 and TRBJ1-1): EADIYQTPRYLVIGTGKKITLECSQTMGHDKMYWYQQDPGMELHLIHYSYGVNSTEKGDLSSESTVSRIRTEHFPLTLESARPSHTSQYLCASSELEDTLNTEAFFGQGTRLTVV.

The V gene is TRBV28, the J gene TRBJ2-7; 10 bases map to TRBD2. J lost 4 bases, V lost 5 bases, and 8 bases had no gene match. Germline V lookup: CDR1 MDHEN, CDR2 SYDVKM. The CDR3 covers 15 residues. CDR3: CASSPPGLATYEQYF. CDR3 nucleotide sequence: TGTGCCAGCAGTCCACCGGGACTAGCGACGTACGAGCAGTACTTC.

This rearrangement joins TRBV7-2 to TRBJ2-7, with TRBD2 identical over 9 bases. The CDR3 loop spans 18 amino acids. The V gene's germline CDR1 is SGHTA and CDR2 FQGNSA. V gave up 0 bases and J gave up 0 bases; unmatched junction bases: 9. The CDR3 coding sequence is TGTGCCAGCAGCTTAGCGCGAGGGTCAGCGGGAGGCTCCTACGAGCAGTACTTC. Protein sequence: CASSLARGSAGGSYEQYF.

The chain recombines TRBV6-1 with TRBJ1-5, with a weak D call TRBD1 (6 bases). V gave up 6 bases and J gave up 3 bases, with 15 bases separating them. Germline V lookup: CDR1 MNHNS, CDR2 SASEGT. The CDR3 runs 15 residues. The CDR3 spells CASRNRATLNQPQHF. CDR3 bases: TGTGCCAGCAGGAACAGGGCCACACTCAATCAGCCCCAGCATTTT.

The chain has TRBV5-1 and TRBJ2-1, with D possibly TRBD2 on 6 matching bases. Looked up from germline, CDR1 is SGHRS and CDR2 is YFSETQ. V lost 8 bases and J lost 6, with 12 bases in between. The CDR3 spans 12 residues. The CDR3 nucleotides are TGCGCCAGTTCGGACGGGGGCAATGAGCAGTTCTTC. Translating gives CASSDGGNEQFF.

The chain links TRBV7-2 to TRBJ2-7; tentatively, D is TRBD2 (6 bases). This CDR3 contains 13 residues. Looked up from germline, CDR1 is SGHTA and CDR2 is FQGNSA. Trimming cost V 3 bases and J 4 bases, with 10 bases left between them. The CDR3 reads CASSFGRSYEQYF. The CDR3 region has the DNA TGTGCCAGCAGCTTTGGGAGGTCATACGAGCAGTACTTC.

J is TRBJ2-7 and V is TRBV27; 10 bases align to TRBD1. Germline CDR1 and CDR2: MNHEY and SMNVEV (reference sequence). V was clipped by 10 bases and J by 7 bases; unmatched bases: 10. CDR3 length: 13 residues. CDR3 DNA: TGTGCCACGAGGGGGACAGGGGTGAATGAGCAGTACTTC. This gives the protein CATRGTGVNEQYF.

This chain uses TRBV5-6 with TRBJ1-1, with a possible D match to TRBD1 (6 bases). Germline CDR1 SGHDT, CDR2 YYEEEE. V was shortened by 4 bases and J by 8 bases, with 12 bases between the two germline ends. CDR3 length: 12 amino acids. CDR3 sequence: CASSLGAYEAFF. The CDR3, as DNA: TGTGCCAGCAGCCTGGGGGCATACGAAGCTTTCTTT. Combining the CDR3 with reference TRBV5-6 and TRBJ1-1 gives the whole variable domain DAGVTQSPTHLIKTRGQQVTLRCSPKSGHDTVSWYQQALGQGPQFIFQYYEEEERQRGNFPDRFSGHQFPNYSSELNVNALLLGDSALYLCASSLGAYEAFFGQGTRLTVV.

CDR3 region: CSVPALKIANYGYTF. The DNA of the CDR3 is TGCAGCGTCCCTGCCCTCAAGATAGCTAACTATGGCTACACCTTC. V and J are TRBV29-1 and TRBJ1-2, with D unclear. Germline V gene data show CDR1 as SQVTM and CDR2 as ANQGSEA. Trimming left V 6 bases short and J 0 bases short, with 17 bases between. This CDR3 has 15 residues.